This record concerns one T cell receptor beta chain sequence. The data are from a study of cytomegalovirus exposure and HLA in healthy donors. About the study: HLA-typed donors were the source of about 90 million unique TCRs held in an early data release.

13 Jbeta primers and 60 Vbeta primers were used for the PCR. This table comes from immunoSEQ multiplex PCR, and its TCRdb copy is limited to in-frame clones, with some not included. The sample shows around 150,000 clones, about a tenth of them seen only once. The receptor was isolated from a male donor in good health and CMV-seronegative. Specimen: PBMCs.

CDR3 protein: CASSYQGRGANVLTF. The CDR3 DNA reads TGTGCCAGCAGTTACCAGGGGCGTGGGGCCAACGTCCTGACTTTC. The chain recombines TRBV6-5 with TRBJ2-6; a possible D gene is TRBD1 (6 bases). Germline CDR1 is MNHEY and CDR2 is SVGAGI. There are 15 residues in the CDR3. V dropped 2 bases and J dropped 3 bases, with 8 bases sitting between them.